What follows are 26 T cell receptor beta chains derived from one specimen sequenced in a study of long-term antiretroviral therapy in people with HIV. Survey-level resolution applied to immunoSEQ assay v3.0. The repertoire was sequenced with immunoSEQ multiplex PCR; TCRdb's copy has only in-frame clones and lacks some. The sample lists 20,000 to 25,000 clones; almost 85% were seen once. The sequences come from unsorted PBMCs, collected 0.3 years after starting antiretroviral therapy. All receptors come from a man in his fifties or sixties with HIV.

The J gene is TRBJ1-5, the V gene TRBV6-1; possible D gene TRBD1, 5 bases. Looked up from germline, CDR1 is MNHNS and CDR2 is SASEGT. CDR3 length: 13 amino acids. The germline V and J ends were trimmed by 6 bases and 5 bases, with 11 bases remaining between them. CDR3 nucleotides: TGTGCCAGCAGGGGGCAGCTTCATCAGCCCCAGCATTTT. The encoded protein is CASRGQLHQPQHF.

Only a few counts were recorded for this clone. The chain links TRBV7-8 to TRBJ2-7; TRBD1 matches 8 bases. Germline values: CDR1 SGHVS, CDR2 FQNEAQ. The trim removed 1 base at V and 4 bases at J, leaving 6 bases unmatched. The CDR3 contains 15 residues. The CDR3 sequence: CASSLGTGIKYEQYF. The DNA of the CDR3 is TGTGCCAGCAGCTTAGGGACAGGGATTAAGTACGAGCAGTACTTC.

The chain carries TRBV6-5 and TRBJ2-1; D uncertain. V was clipped by 5 bases and J by 0 bases, with 11 bases between them. Germline CDR1 reads MNHEY; CDR2 reads SVGAGI. The CDR3 totals 15 residues. The CDR3 reads CASSRSLHSYNEQFF. In DNA, the CDR3 is TGTGCCAGCAGTCGATCGCTCCACTCCTACAATGAGCAGTTCTTC.

This chain uses TRBV2 with TRBJ2-7, with TRBD2 matching over 9 bases. V lost 2 bases and J lost 4; bases outside the gene matches: 9. The CDR3 totals 16 residues. Germline values: CDR1 SNHLY, CDR2 FYNNEI. CDR3 sequence reads: CASSEISGSLWYEQYF. The CDR3, as DNA: TGTGCCAGCAGTGAAATTAGCGGGAGCTTATGGTACGAGCAGTACTTC.

The genes are TRBV9 and TRBJ1-3; a weak D match, TRBD1 (5 bases). The V end lost 0 bases, the J end lost 0 bases, and 7 bases lay between the germline ends. The CDR3 covers 15 residues. CDR1 is SGDLS, CDR2 YYNGEE, per germline. CDR3 sequence (DNA): TGTGCCAGCAGCGTAGTGGGGGGCTCTGGAAACACCATATATTTT. Translating gives CASSVVGGSGNTIYF.

Here the CDR3 DNA reads TGCAGCGTTTGCCCGACTAGCGGGGTTTGGTATGAGCAGTTCTTC. This encodes CSVCPTSGVWYEQFF. The chain combines TRBV29-1 with TRBJ2-1, with TRBD2 matching over 11 bases. This CDR3 is 15 amino acids long. The trim removed 5 bases at V and 8 bases at J, leaving 11 bases unmatched. The germline V gene encodes CDR1 SQVTM and CDR2 ANQGSEA.

V and J are TRBV6-5 and TRBJ2-7; no firm D call. The germline V gene has CDR1 MNHEY and CDR2 SVGAGI. V lost 6 bases, J lost 4 bases, and 16 bases lay in between. The CDR3 spans 14 residues. CDR3: CASSLTPRPYEQYF. In nucleotides, the CDR3 is TGTGCCAGCAGCCTCACCCCAAGGCCGTACGAGCAGTACTTC.

This chain joins TRBV19 and TRBJ2-7; TRBD2 matches 9 bases. Germline V gives CDR1 LNHDA, CDR2 SQIVND (reference sequence). J was trimmed by 1 base and V by 5 bases; bases with no gene match: 9. The CDR3 is 16 amino acids. CDR3 protein: CASSFTTTSGSYEQYF. In nucleotides, the CDR3 is TGTGCCAGTAGTTTCACTACGACTAGCGGTTCCTACGAGCAGTACTTC.

V gene TRBV2 combines with J gene TRBJ2-3, with 9 bases lining up with TRBD1. The CDR3 is 17 amino acids. Germline CDR1 and CDR2: SNHLY and FYNNEI. The V segment lost 2 bases and the J segment 4 bases; nucleotides outside the gene matches: 10. The CDR3, as DNA: TGTGCCAGCAGTGAAACGGCCAGACAGGGGGGGGCAGATACGCAGTATTTT. This encodes CASSETARQGGADTQYF.

This clone has just one count. The V call is TRBV15, the J call TRBJ2-4; no clear D. Trimming cost V 1 base and J 6 bases, with 7 bases left between them. Germline V CDR1 and CDR2: LNHNV, YYDKDF (reference sequence). The length of the CDR3 is 13 residues. The DNA of the CDR3 is TGTGCCACCAGCAGAGTACAGTTAAACATTCAGTACTTC. Translation gives CATSRVQLNIQYF. The full variable domain, completed using reference TRBV15 and TRBJ2-4, is DAMVIQNPRYQVTQFGKPVTLSCSQTLNHNVMYWYQQKSSQAPKLLFHYYDKDFNNEADTPDNFQSRRPNTSFCFLDIRSPGLGDTAMYLCATSRVQLNIQYFGAGTRLSVL.

The chain has TRBV28 and TRBJ1-2; TRBD1 might be the D (5 bases). This CDR3 has 16 amino acids. Germline CDR1 MDHEN, CDR2 SYDVKM. The V end lost 5 bases, the J end lost 9 bases, and 25 bases lay between the germline ends. For the CDR3, the DNA is TGTGCCAGCAGTCTGACCGGGGGTTGGGAGGGAGGAAGCTACACCTTC. It encodes CASSLTGGWEGGSYTF.

The chain is built from TRBV5-4 and TRBJ1-1; D not certain. The CDR3 covers 14 residues. V was pared by 3 bases and J by 1 base, with 10 bases between. Germline assignment: CDR1 SGHNT and CDR2 YYREEE (reference sequence). The CDR3, as DNA: TGTGCCAGCAGCTCTAGGGTTAGGAACACTGAAGCTTTCTTT. It translates to CASSSRVRNTEAFF.

The chain uses TRBV4-3 and TRBJ2-2; 8 bases fit TRBD1. Germline V CDR1 and CDR2: LGHNA, YSLEER. V dropped 0 bases and J dropped 4; count of bases not matched to a gene: 4. The CDR3 runs 16 residues. The CDR3 loop is CASSQDRGRATGELFF. For the CDR3, the DNA is TGCGCCAGCAGCCAAGACAGGGGGCGTGCCACCGGGGAGCTGTTTTTT.

The CDR3 DNA reads TGTGCCAGCAGCGACACCAGCAGGGCGGGGGTTGAGCAGTTCTTC. It specifies CASSDTSRAGVEQFF. The chain joins TRBV6-1 to TRBJ2-1; 7 nucleotides match TRBD2. The germline CDR1 and CDR2 sequences are MNHNS and SASEGT. The J segment lost 9 bases and the V segment lost 6 bases, leaving 14 bases of the junction unmatched. This CDR3 is built from 15 residues.

This chain joins TRBV19 and TRBJ1-2, with D unclear. Trimming removed 7 bases from V and 7 bases from J, with 13 bases in between. The germline gives CDR1 LNHDA, CDR2 SQIVND (reference sequence). The CDR3 extends over 12 amino acids. The CDR3 DNA reads TGTGCCAGTACAAGGGATTTCCTTGGCTACACCTTC. Protein product: CASTRDFLGYTF.

This rearrangement joins TRBV27 to TRBJ2-3; perhaps TRBD1 as D (5 bases). Germline loops: CDR1 MNHEY, CDR2 SMNVEV (reference sequence). Between the trimmed V and J ends, which lost 2 bases and 2 bases, there was a span of 14 bases. This CDR3 comprises 16 residues. The CDR3 DNA reads TGTGCCAGCAGTTTAGGGGCGGCAGGGTACACAGATACGCAGTATTTT. As protein: CASSLGAAGYTDTQYF.

This chain uses TRBV27 with TRBJ2-1; a weak D match, TRBD1 (6 bases). From germline, CDR1 is MNHEY and CDR2 SMNVEV (reference sequence). With 3 bases removed from V and 4 bases from J, the gap between germline ends came to 13 bases. The CDR3 contains 15 residues. CDR3 protein: CASSFWGTLYNEQFF. CDR3 bases: TGTGCCAGCAGTTTTTGGGGGACACTATACAATGAGCAGTTCTTC.

This clone was seen more than once but under ten times. The chain carries TRBV5-6 and TRBJ2-2, with TRBD1 matching 8 bases. CDR1 SGHDT and CDR2 YYEEEE come from the germline V gene. V was clipped by 4 bases and J by 4 bases; unmatched bases: 9. CDR3 length: 16 residues. The CDR3 reads CASSQLDRAPTGELFF. The CDR3 coding sequence is TGTGCCAGCAGCCAGCTGGACAGGGCCCCCACCGGGGAGCTGTTTTTT.

The chain employs TRBV19 and TRBJ2-7; weak D call: TRBD2 (6 bases). This CDR3 is built from 15 residues. The V gene lost 3 bases and the J gene lost 2 bases, with 14 bases spanning the gap. Germline V gene data show CDR1 as LNHDA and CDR2 as SQIVND (reference sequence). The DNA for the CDR3 is TGTGCCAGTAGTATGGTCTCCGGGAGACCCTACGAGCAGTACTTC. Translated, it gives CASSMVSGRPYEQYF.

The table lists this clone with a few counts. V and J are TRBV6-6 and TRBJ2-3; tentative D call: TRBD2 (5 bases). The CDR3 runs to 16 residues. The V end lost 0 bases, the J end lost 1 base, and 11 bases lay between the germline ends. The germline V gene encodes CDR1 MNHNY and CDR2 SVGAGI (reference sequence). CDR3 protein: CASSYSVGLGTDTQYF. As DNA, the CDR3 is TGTGCCAGCAGTTACTCCGTTGGACTGGGCACAGATACGCAGTATTTT.

This chain joins TRBV27 and TRBJ2-7, with 7 nucleotides matching TRBD1. Germline loops: CDR1 MNHEY, CDR2 SMNVEV (reference sequence). The CDR3 has 16 amino acids. With V trimmed by 3 bases and J by 1 base, 9 bases remained unmatched. The CDR3 coding sequence is TGTGCCAGCAGTTTGGCGTGGGACAGTCTTTCCTACGAGCAGTACTTC. Residues: CASSLAWDSLSYEQYF.

The table lists this clone with a count of one. The chain carries TRBV6-5 and TRBJ1-2; D is perhaps TRBD1 (5 bases). V lost 6 bases and J 4 bases, leaving 15 bases between the germline ends. The length of the CDR3 is 14 residues. CDR1 and CDR2 (germline): MNHEY, SVGAGI. The CDR3 loop is CASRFGTAAYGYTF. The CDR3 region has the DNA TGTGCCAGCAGATTCGGGACGGCGGCCTATGGCTACACCTTC.

V gene TRBV10-3 combines with J gene TRBJ2-3; TRBD2 agrees at 8 bases. The length of the CDR3 is 17 residues. Germline assignment: CDR1 ENHRY and CDR2 SYGVKD. V shed 3 bases, J shed 0 bases, and the junction held 8 bases outside the gene matches. In nucleotides, the CDR3 is TGTGCCATCAGTGAACTTACTAGCGGCACTAGCACAGATACGCAGTATTTT. The encoded protein is CAISELTSGTSTDTQYF.

This chain links TRBV5-6 with TRBJ1-1; no definite D call. Trimming left V 5 bases short and J 1 base short, with 12 bases between. Germline CDR1 and CDR2: SGHDT and YYEEEE. This CDR3 is built from 14 residues. The chain's CDR3 is CASRPTPENTEAFF. In nucleotides, the CDR3 is TGTGCCAGCAGACCTACACCCGAGAACACTGAAGCTTTCTTT.

The chain employs TRBV2 and TRBJ1-5; D unclear. The germline V gene has CDR1 SNHLY and CDR2 FYNNEI. The V gene lost 4 bases and the J gene lost 7 bases, with 11 bases spanning the gap. There are 13 residues in the CDR3. The CDR3 sequence: CASSVVEGQPQHF. The CDR3 DNA follows: TGTGCCAGCAGTGTGGTGGAGGGACAGCCCCAGCATTTT.

This chain links TRBV7-8 with TRBJ2-3; perhaps TRBD1 as D (6 bases). The germline CDR1 and CDR2 sequences are SGHVS and FQNEAQ. The length of the CDR3 is 14 residues. V was trimmed by 1 base and J by 10 bases, leaving 15 bases between them. The CDR3, as DNA: TGTGCCAGCAGCTTAGGTAGGGGGACGGTGGCGCAGTATTTT. Residues: CASSLGRGTVAQYF.